These 10 T cell receptor beta chains came from one sample sequenced in a study of blood T cell repertoires in COVID-19. TCRdb's copy holds only in-frame clones and misses some; the assay was immunoSEQ multiplex PCR. The profile covers around 200,000 clones, with approximately 87% appearing a single time and roughly 11% taken by the ten largest. Input material: peripheral blood. These receptors originate from a woman aged 60-75 years with COVID-19, enrolled during active disease.

The count of this clone is one. The chain recombines TRBV19 with TRBJ2-6; TRBD1 matches 11 bases. Germline trimming cut 5 bases from V and 3 bases from J; bases unmatched to any gene: 9. The CDR3 is 18 amino acids. Germline V gene sequence: CDR1 LNHDA, CDR2 SQIVND (reference sequence). CDR3 sequence: CASSVLRTGGFGANVLTF. CDR3 DNA: TGTGCCAGTAGTGTATTAAGGACAGGGGGCTTTGGGGCCAACGTCCTGACTTTC.

The chain recombines TRBV27 with TRBJ1-2, with D perhaps matching TRBD1 (6 bases). This CDR3 region has 15 residues. V dropped 2 bases and J dropped 4 bases, with 14 bases sitting between them. Germline assignment: CDR1 MNHEY and CDR2 SMNVEV (reference sequence). The CDR3 region has the DNA TGTGCCAGCAGTTTAATACCCGGGACAACCTATGGCTACACCTTC. Residues: CASSLIPGTTYGYTF.

This rearrangement joins TRBV2 to TRBJ2-1; 10 bases line up with TRBD1. The CDR3 sequence is 15 residues long. The germline CDR1 and CDR2 sequences are SNHLY and FYNNEI. Trimming took 6 bases from V and 3 from J; bases not matched to a gene: 5. In nucleotides, the CDR3 is TGTGCCAGCAGGAAGGGGACAGGGGTCTACAATGAGCAGTTCTTC. Its protein product is CASRKGTGVYNEQFF.

The J gene is TRBJ1-2, the V gene TRBV30; D remains unclear. This CDR3 spans 13 amino acids. From germline, CDR1 is GTSNPN and CDR2 SVGIG (reference sequence). Trimming left V 1 base short and J 4 bases short, with 10 bases between. In DNA form, the CDR3 reads TGTGCCTGGAGTGGGGCAGGAACCTATGGCTACACCTTC. Protein: CAWSGAGTYGYTF.

J is TRBJ2-7 and V is TRBV6-2 or TRBV6-3; D might be TRBD1 (5 bases). The CDR3 consists of 14 residues. CDR1 MNHEY and CDR2 SVGEGT come from the germline V gene. Trimming removed 2 bases at V and 3 bases at J, with 11 bases between. The CDR3 bases are TGTGCCAGCAGTTACCTGTCCAGGGACTACGAGCAGTACTTC. Translating gives CASSYLSRDYEQYF.

The chain combines TRBV14 with TRBJ2-1, with 13 nucleotides matching TRBD2. The V gene's germline CDR1 is SGHDN and CDR2 FVKESK. The CDR3 sequence is 18 residues long. The V and J ends lost 0 bases and 3 bases, in that order; junction bases with no gene match: 5. CDR3 nucleotide sequence: TGTGCCAGCAGCCAAGAAGGCGGACTAGCGGGAGTCTACAATGAGCAGTTCTTC. Translated, it gives CASSQEGGLAGVYNEQFF.

This chain uses TRBV5-1 with TRBJ1-2; the match to TRBD1 covers 10 bases. Germline V gives CDR1 SGHRS, CDR2 YFSETQ. J lost 8 bases, V lost 4 bases, and 8 bases had no gene match. The CDR3 is 14 residues long. The CDR3 nucleotides are TGCGCCAGCAGCCCTACCGACAGGGGGCTCGGCTACACCTTC. Protein: CASSPTDRGLGYTF.

The rearrangement links TRBV21-1 to TRBJ2-7; the DNA was not used to check the table's D call, TRBD1. TRBV21-1 represents a pseudogene. This CDR3 is built from 16 residues. The chain's CDR3 is CASSTCRDRDEYEQYF. CDR3 sequence (DNA): TGTGCCAGCAGCACCTGCCGGGACAGGGACGAATACGAGCAGTACTTC.

The chain is built from TRBV24-1 and TRBJ1-5; TRBD1 aligns across 8 bases. The CDR3 totals 15 residues. Germline CDR1 is KGHDR and CDR2 is SFDVKD. J gave up 2 bases and V 5 bases, and 4 bases lay outside the gene matches. This CDR3 reads CATSAAGGGNQPQHF. In DNA form, the CDR3 reads TGTGCCACCAGTGCAGCAGGGGGCGGCAATCAGCCCCAGCATTTT.

The chain combines TRBV6-5 with TRBJ2-1; no clear D gene. This CDR3 has 12 residues. The germline V gene has CDR1 MNHEY and CDR2 SVGAGI. Deletions cut 2 bases from V and 13 bases from J, with 12 bases between. CDR3 protein: CASSYPLYLQFF. The CDR3 coding sequence is TGTGCCAGCAGTTACCCCCTATACCTACAGTTCTTC.